These T cell receptor beta chains were read from a single sample in a study of cytotoxic CD8 clonotypes in ibrutinib-treated CLL. Sequencing was performed with immunoSEQ multiplex PCR; in TCRdb, only in-frame clones are kept and a portion is missing. The repertoire includes tens of thousands of clones, approximately 57% of them detected once, and over 4.5% sits in the top ten. This specimen was PBMCs, taken before ibrutinib treatment. These receptors were obtained from a human donor with chronic lymphocytic leukemia. Both conserved end residues are part of each CDR3. The order of the fields is J gene, D gene, clone size, V gene, CDR3 protein, CDR3 DNA. A D gene is named only where the DNA matches it firmly. Only part of the rows carry a size: once, few, many, or a class if the clone is expanded.

>TRBJ2-7|TRBD1|NA|TRBV5-1
CASSQPGQKYEQYF
TGCGCCAGCAGCCAACCGGGACAGAAGTACGAGCAGTACTTC
>TRBJ2-2|TRBD1|few|TRBV18
CASSAQGAGELFF
TGTGCCAGCTCAGCGCAGGGGGCCGGGGAGCTGTTTTTT
>TRBJ2-3|NA|once|TRBV6-5
CASSSMGDTQYF
TGTGCCAGCAGTTCCATGGGAGATACGCAGTATTTT
>TRBJ2-7|TRBD1|once|TRBV6-4
CASSDVGQGYEQYF
TGTGCCAGCAGTGACGTAGGACAGGGCTACGAGCAGTACTTC
>TRBJ2-7|NA|few|TRBV27
CASSFRERSYEQYF
TGTGCCAGCAGTTTCAGGGAGCGGTCCTACGAGCAGTACTTC
>TRBJ1-2|NA|NA|TRBV7-2
CASSLGLRQTNYGYTF
TGTGCCAGCAGCTTAGGGTTGAGACAGACCAACTATGGCTACACCTTC
>TRBJ2-5|NA|NA|TRBV2
CASTDSQETQYF
TGTGCCAGCACCGACAGCCAAGAGACCCAGTACTTC
>TRBJ1-1|NA|few|TRBV5-1
CASSLEVGVGTEAFF
TGCGCCAGCAGCTTGGAAGTGGGGGTCGGGACTGAAGCTTTCTTT
>TRBJ2-1|TRBD2|once|TRBV7-9
CASSLGSAGGRGEQFF
TGTGCCAGCAGCTTGGGCTCGGCGGGAGGTAGGGGTGAGCAGTTCTTC
>TRBJ2-5|TRBD1|few|TRBV7-2
CASSVDRVQETQYF
TGTGCCAGCAGCGTGGACAGGGTGCAAGAGACCCAGTACTTC
>TRBJ2-5|TRBD1|NA|TRBV10-3
CAISWAGGRETQYF
TGTGCCATCAGTTGGGCAGGGGGCCGAGAGACCCAGTACTTC
>TRBJ2-5|NA|NA|TRBV19
CASNLRGEETQYF
TGTGCCAGTAACCTAAGAGGGGAAGAGACCCAGTACTTC
>TRBJ1-1|NA|few|TRBV5-1
CASSLGREGAFF
TGCGCCAGCAGCTTGGGTCGCGAGGGAGCTTTCTTT
>TRBJ1-1|NA|NA|TRBV7-9
CASSLAHYVQAFF
TGTGCCAGCAGCTTAGCTCACTATGTGCAAGCTTTCTTT
>TRBJ2-7|TRBD1|NA|TRBV5-1
CASSSYRQGRTFEQYF
TGCGCCAGCAGCTCCTACAGACAGGGGCGAACCTTCGAGCAGTACTTC
>TRBJ2-5|NA|NA|TRBV25-1
CASSEYTATYQETQYF
TGTGCCAGCAGTGAATATACCGCTACCTACCAAGAGACCCAGTACTTC
>TRBJ2-1|NA|NA|TRBV6-5
CASSLSSSYNEQFF
TGTGCCAGCAGTTTGTCGAGCTCCTACAATGAGCAGTTCTTC
>TRBJ2-7|TRBD1|NA|TRBV18
CASSRTGGTTYEQYF
TGTGCCAGCTCGAGGACAGGGGGCACCACCTACGAGCAGTACTTC
>TRBJ2-7|NA|NA|TRBV10-1
CASSRGTRYEQYF
TGCGCCAGCTCCAGAGGAACCCGCTACGAGCAGTACTTC
>TRBJ2-1|TRBD2|NA|TRBV2
CASSVNSGGQKAYNEQFF
TGTGCCAGCAGTGTGAACTCGGGGGGGCAGAAGGCCTACAATGAGCAGTTCTTC
>TRBJ2-2|NA|few|TRBV9
CASSVVGGELFF
TGTGCCAGCAGCGTAGTGGGCGGGGAGCTGTTTTTT
>TRBJ1-1|NA|few|TRBV19
CASTLTSGNEAFF
TGTGCCAGTACCCTCACGAGCGGGAATGAAGCTTTCTTT
>TRBJ2-7|NA|NA|TRBV21-1
CASSKGAAGVPSEQYF
TGTGCCAGCAGCAAAGGGGCAGCCGGGGTCCCAAGCGAGCAGTACTTC
>TRBJ2-2|NA|NA|TRBV5-1
CASSPPGPGELFF
TGCGCCAGCAGCCCTCCGGGACCCGGGGAGCTGTTTTTT
>TRBJ1-2|TRBD1|NA|TRBV4-3
CASSQVPDREPSRWAGYTF
TGCGCCAGCAGCCAGGTACCAGACAGGGAGCCTTCCCGTTGGGCGGGCTACACCTTC
>TRBJ2-3|NA|NA|TRBV7-9
CASSSRTLSTDTQYF
TGTGCCAGCAGCTCGCGGACACTCAGCACAGATACGCAGTATTTT
>TRBJ1-5|NA|few|TRBV5-1
CASSLASNQPQHF
TGCGCCAGCAGCTTGGCCTCGAATCAGCCCCAGCATTTT
>TRBJ2-7|TRBD1|NA|TRBV28
CATTGTGVRRGTYEQYF
TGTGCCACCACCGGGACAGGGGTCAGGAGAGGGACCTACGAGCAGTACTTC
>TRBJ1-1|TRBD1|once|TRBV28
CASSLPGTGLNTEAFF
TGTGCCAGCAGTTTGCCCGGGACAGGCTTGAACACTGAAGCTTTCTTT
>TRBJ2-3|TRBD2|NA|TRBV9
CASSAGGARTDTQYF
TGTGCCAGCAGCGCCGGGGGGGCCCGCACAGATACGCAGTATTTT
>TRBJ1-5|TRBD1|NA|TRBV7-2
CASSLQGAGQPQHF
TGTGCCAGCAGCTTACAGGGGGCGGGTCAGCCCCAGCATTTT
>TRBJ2-7|TRBD1|NA|TRBV7-9
CASNWGQGAGREQYF
TGTGCCAGCAACTGGGGACAGGGGGCGGGTCGGGAGCAGTACTTC
>TRBJ1-2|TRBD1|NA|TRBV7-8
CASSLDRGNYGYTF
TGTGCCAGCAGCTTAGACAGGGGTAACTATGGCTACACCTTC
>TRBJ2-7|NA|once|TRBV5-1
CASSLRAGPYEQYF
TGCGCCAGCAGCTTGAGGGCAGGGCCCTACGAGCAGTACTTC
>TRBJ1-2|NA|medium-sized|TRBV28
CASSTEARVRLGYGYTF
TGTGCCAGCAGTACCGAAGCCAGGGTGCGGCTTGGCTATGGCTACACCTTC
>TRBJ2-5|TRBD2|NA|TRBV4-1
CASSVRLAGGTQETQYF
TGCGCCAGCAGCGTTCGACTAGCGGGAGGTACGCAAGAGACCCAGTACTTC
>TRBJ2-2|NA|few|TRBV7-2
CASSLVHTGELFF
TGTGCCAGCAGCTTAGTGCACACCGGGGAGCTGTTTTTT
>TRBJ1-2|TRBD1|few|TRBV19
CASSIDRGANYGYTF
TGTGCCAGTAGTATAGACAGGGGGGCTAACTATGGCTACACCTTC
>TRBJ2-7|NA|NA|TRBV10-3
CAITRDPRGDEQYF
TGTGCCATCACTCGAGACCCAAGAGGAGACGAGCAGTACTTC
>TRBJ1-1|NA|NA|TRBV6-6
CASSWVTEAFF
TGTGCCAGCAGTTGGGTCACTGAAGCTTTCTTT
>TRBJ2-7|NA|NA|TRBV6-5
CASSYRQGSAYEQYF
TGTGCCAGCAGTTACCGGCAGGGGTCAGCCTACGAGCAGTACTTC
>TRBJ1-5|NA|NA|TRBV2
CASSDNRGNQPQHF
TGTGCCAGCAGTGATAACAGGGGCAATCAGCCCCAGCATTTT
>TRBJ2-2|TRBD1|NA|TRBV27
CASSKTGQGRRTGELFF
TGTGCCAGCAGTAAAACGGGACAGGGAAGACGGACCGGGGAGCTGTTTTTT
>TRBJ2-7|NA|few|TRBV7-2
CASSAAYEQYF
TGTGCCAGCAGCGCCGCCTACGAGCAGTACTTC
>TRBJ1-6|TRBD1|NA|TRBV6-5
CASGKPGQINSPLHF
TGTGCCAGCGGGAAGCCGGGACAGATAAATTCACCCCTCCACTTT
>TRBJ1-5|NA|large|TRBV2
CASSHDGNQPQHF
TGTGCCAGCAGTCATGACGGCAATCAGCCCCAGCATTTT
>TRBJ1-1|NA|NA|TRBV29-1
CSVVAGSAAFF
TGCAGCGTTGTAGCGGGGAGTGCGGCTTTCTTT